One TCR beta chain is described in this entry. Its specificity is unknown. These data originate in a study of identical twins. This CDR3 has 14 residues. Germline V gives CDR1 GTSNPN, CDR2 SVGIG (reference sequence). V was clipped by 0 bases and J by 7 bases; unmatched bases: 7. Study-wide results and caveats: Sequences that were beta out-of-frame showed weaker excess twin sharing.

TCRdb passed the 5' RACE reads through MiXCR, listing each CDR3 protein once. Among 700,000 or so distinct CDR3 sequences listed, around 20% were seen once. This same sample was also part of a study on T cells expressing NK-cell markers. Per that study: Each TCR beta repertoire originated in sorted T cells that were CD3+CD56+NKG2C+, CD3+CD56+NKG2C- or CD3+CD56-NKG2C+. Restriction of the sorted population to alpha-beta TCR T cells was achieved in several experiments with an anti-gamma-delta TCR antibody. Where a handful of donors were concerned, these clonotypes also led the CD3+CD56-NKG2C+ fraction.

The receptor was isolated from a woman under 30 in good health. The sequencing input was PBMCs. This chain joins TRBV30 and TRBJ2-7; the match to TRBD2 covers 9 bases. In DNA, the CDR3 is TGTGCCTGGAGTGTCAAAGCGGGAGGCCGTGAGCAGTACTTC. This translates into CAWSVKAGGREQYF.